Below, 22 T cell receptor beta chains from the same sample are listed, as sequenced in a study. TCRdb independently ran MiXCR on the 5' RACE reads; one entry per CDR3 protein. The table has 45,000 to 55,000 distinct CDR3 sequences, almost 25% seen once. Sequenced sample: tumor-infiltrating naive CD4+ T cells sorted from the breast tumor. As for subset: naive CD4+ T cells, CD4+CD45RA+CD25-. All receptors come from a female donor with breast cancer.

CDR3 bases: TGCAGTGCCGTAGGCGGGGACGGGGGAAATACGCAGTATTTT. Protein product: CSAVGGDGGNTQYF. The V and J genes are TRBV20-1 and TRBJ2-3; maybe TRBD2 (6 bases). Trimming removed 6 bases from V and 7 bases from J, with 20 bases in between. Per the germline V gene, CDR1 is DFQATT and CDR2 is SNEGSKA (reference sequence). The CDR3 is 14 residues long.

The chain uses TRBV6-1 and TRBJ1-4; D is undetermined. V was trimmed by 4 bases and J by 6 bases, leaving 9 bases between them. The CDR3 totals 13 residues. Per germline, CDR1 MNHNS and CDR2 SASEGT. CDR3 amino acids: CASSVKADEKLFF. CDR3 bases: TGTGCCAGCAGTGTAAAGGCCGATGAAAAACTGTTTTTT.

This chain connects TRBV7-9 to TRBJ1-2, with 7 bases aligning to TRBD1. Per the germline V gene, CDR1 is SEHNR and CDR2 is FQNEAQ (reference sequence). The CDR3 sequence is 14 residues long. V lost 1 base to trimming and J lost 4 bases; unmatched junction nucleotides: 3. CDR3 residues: CASSLVGTVYGYTF. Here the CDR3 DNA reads TGTGCCAGCAGCTTAGTTGGGACAGTCTATGGCTACACCTTC.

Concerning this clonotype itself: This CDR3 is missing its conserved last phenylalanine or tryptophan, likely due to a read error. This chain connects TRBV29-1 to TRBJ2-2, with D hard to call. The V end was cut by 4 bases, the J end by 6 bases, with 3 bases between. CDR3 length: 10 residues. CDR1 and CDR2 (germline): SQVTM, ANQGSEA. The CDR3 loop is CSVGSGELFL. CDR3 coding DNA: TGCAGCGTTGGTTCCGGGGAGCTGTTTCTT.

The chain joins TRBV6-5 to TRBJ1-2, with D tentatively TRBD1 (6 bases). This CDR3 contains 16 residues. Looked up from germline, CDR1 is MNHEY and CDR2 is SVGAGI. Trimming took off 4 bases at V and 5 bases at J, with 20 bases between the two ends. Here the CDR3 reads CASSCGGAGSYYGYTF. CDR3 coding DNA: TGTGCCAGCAGTTGCGGGGGCGCGGGGTCCTATTATGGCTACACCTTC.

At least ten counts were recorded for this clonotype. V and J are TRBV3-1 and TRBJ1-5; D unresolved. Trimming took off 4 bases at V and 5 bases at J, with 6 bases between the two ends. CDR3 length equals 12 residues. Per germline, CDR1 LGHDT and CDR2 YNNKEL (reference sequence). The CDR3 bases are TGTGCCAGCAGCCGGAGAGATCAGCCCCAGCATTTT. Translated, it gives CASSRRDQPQHF.

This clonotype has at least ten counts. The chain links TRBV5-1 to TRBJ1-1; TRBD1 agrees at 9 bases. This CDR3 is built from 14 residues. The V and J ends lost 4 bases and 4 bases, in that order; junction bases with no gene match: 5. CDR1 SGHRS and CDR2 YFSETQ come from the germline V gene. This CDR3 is CASSTGTGFTEAFF. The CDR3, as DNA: TGCGCCAGCAGCACCGGGACAGGGTTCACTGAAGCTTTCTTT. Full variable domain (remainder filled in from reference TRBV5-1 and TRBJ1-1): KAGVTQTPRYLIKTRGQQVTLSCSPISGHRSVSWYQQTPGQGLQFLFEYFSETQRNKGNFPGRFSGRQFSNSRSEMNVSTLELGDSALYLCASSTGTGFTEAFFGQGTRLTVV.

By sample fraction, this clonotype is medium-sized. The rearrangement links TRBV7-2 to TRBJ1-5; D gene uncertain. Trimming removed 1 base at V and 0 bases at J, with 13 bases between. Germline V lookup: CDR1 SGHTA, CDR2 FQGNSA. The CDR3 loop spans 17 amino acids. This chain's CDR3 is CASSLGRTYDSNQPQHF. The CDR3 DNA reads TGTGCCAGCAGCTTAGGGCGGACGTACGATAGCAATCAGCCCCAGCATTTT.

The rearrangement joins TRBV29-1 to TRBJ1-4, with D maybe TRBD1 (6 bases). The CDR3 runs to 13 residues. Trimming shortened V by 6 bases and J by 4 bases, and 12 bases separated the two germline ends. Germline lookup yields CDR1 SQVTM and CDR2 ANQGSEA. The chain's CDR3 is CSVATGLNEKLFF. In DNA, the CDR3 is TGCAGCGTCGCGACAGGACTTAATGAAAAACTGTTTTTT.

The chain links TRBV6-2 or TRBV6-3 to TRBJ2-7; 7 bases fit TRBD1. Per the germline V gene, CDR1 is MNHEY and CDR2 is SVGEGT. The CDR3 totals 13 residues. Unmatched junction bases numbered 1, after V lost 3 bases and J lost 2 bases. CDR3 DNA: TGTGCCAGCAGTTATCAGGGGGCCTACGAGCAGTACTTC. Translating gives CASSYQGAYEQYF.

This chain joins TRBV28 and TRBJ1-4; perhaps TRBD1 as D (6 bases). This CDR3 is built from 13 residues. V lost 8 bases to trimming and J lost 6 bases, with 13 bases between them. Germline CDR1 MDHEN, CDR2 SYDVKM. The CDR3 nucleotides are TGTGCCAGCCACAGGGCTACTGATGAAAAACTGTTTTTT. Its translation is CASHRATDEKLFF.

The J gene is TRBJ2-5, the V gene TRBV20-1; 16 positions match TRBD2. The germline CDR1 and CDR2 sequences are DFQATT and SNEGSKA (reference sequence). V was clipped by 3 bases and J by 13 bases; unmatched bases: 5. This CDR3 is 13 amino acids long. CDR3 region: CSASGTSGGGTYF. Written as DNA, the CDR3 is TGCAGTGCTAGCGGGACTAGCGGGGGGGGAACGTACTTC.

CDR3 sequence reads: CASSLAARGADTQYF. As DNA, the CDR3 is TGCGCCAGCAGCCTAGCGGCTAGGGGGGCAGATACGCAGTATTTT. This chain joins TRBV4-3 and TRBJ2-3; either TRBD1 or TRBD2 may fit D (6 bases each). This CDR3 has 15 amino acids. The germline CDR1 and CDR2 sequences are LGHNA and YSLEER. With 4 bases removed from V and 4 bases from J, the gap between germline ends came to 15 bases.

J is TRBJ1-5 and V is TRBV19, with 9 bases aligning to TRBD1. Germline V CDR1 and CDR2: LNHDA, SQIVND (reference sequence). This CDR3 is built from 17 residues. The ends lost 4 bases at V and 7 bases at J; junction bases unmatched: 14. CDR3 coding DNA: TGTGCCAGTAGTAGGCGTACCGGGACAGGGCGCGGCCAGCCCCAGCATTTT. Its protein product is CASSRRTGTGRGQPQHF.

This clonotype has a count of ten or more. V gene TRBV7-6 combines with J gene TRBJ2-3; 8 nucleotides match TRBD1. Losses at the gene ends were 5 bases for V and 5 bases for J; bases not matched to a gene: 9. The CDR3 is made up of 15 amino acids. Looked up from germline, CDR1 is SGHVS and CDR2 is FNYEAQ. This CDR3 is CASSPRTGRGDTQYF. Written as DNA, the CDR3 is TGTGCCAGCAGCCCCCGGACAGGGCGAGGAGATACGCAGTATTTT.

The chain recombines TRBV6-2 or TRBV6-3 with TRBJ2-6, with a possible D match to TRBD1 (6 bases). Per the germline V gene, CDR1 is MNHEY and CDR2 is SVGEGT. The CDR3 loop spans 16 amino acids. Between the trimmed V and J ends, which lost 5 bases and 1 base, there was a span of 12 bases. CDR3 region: CASSPTGLSGANVLTF. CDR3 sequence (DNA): TGTGCCAGCAGTCCGACAGGTCTTTCTGGGGCCAACGTCCTGACTTTC.

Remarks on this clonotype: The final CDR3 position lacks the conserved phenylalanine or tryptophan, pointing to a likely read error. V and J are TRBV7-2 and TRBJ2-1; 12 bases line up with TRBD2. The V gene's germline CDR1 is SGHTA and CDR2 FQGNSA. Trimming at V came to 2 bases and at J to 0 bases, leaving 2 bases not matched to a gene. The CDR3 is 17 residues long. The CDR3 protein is CASSLRTSGTSYNEQFV. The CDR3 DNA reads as TGTGCCAGCAGCTTACGGACTAGCGGGACCTCCTACAATGAGCAGTTCGTC.

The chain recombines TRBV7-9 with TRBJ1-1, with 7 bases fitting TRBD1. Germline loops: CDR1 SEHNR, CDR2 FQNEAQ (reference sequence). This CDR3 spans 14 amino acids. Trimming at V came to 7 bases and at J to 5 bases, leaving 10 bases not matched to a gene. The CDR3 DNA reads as TGTGCCAGCACCGACACAGGGGCAATGACTGAAGCTTTCTTT. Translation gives CASTDTGAMTEAFF. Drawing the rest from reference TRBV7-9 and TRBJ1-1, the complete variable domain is DTGVSQNPRHKITKRGQNVTFRCDPISEHNRLYWYRQTLGQGPEFLTYFQNEAQLEKSRLLSDRFSAERPKGSFSTLEIQRTEQGDSAMYLCASTDTGAMTEAFFGQGTRLTVV.

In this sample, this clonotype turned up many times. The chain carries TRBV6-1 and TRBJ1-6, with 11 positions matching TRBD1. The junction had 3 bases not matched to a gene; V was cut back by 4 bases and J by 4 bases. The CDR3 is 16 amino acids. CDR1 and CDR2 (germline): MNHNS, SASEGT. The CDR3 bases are TGTGCCAGCAGTGGGACAGGGGGCGCGTATAATTCACCCCTCCACTTT. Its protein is CASSGTGGAYNSPLHF.

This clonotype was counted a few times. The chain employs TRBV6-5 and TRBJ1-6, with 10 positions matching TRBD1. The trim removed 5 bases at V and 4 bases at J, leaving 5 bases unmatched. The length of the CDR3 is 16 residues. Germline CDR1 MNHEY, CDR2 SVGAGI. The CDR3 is CASSRQGAEYNSPLHF. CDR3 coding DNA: TGTGCCAGCAGTAGACAGGGGGCGGAATATAATTCACCCCTCCACTTT.

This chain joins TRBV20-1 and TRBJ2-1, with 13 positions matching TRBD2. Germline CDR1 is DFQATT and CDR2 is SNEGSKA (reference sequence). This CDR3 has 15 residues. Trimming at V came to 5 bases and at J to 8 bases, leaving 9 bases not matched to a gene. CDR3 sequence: CSARNTGLAGDEQFF. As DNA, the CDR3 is TGCAGTGCTCGAAATACAGGACTAGCGGGAGATGAGCAGTTCTTC.

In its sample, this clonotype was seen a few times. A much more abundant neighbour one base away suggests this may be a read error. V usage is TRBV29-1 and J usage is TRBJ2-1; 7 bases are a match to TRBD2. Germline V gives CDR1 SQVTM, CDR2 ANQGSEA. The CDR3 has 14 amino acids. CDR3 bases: TGCGGCGTTGAGCCCCCCGGGAGGCGGAATGAGCAGTTCTTC. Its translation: CGVEPPGRRNEQFF.